The clone carrying this T cell receptor (beta chain) was observed many times. The antigen is not known. 5'RACE template switching produced TCR cDNA carrying a universal primer site and UMIs. TCRdb recomputed calls from the 5' RACE reads with MiXCR, one row per CDR3 protein. The sample carries 150,000 to 200,000 distinct CDR3 sequences, around 7.3% recorded once. The CDR3 covers 14 residues. J was trimmed by 7 bases and V by 5 bases; bases with no gene match: 9. The source of the sample is a study of T cells after yellow fever vaccination. The study's findings and limits: Though it reached lower strength, the secondary response hit its peak faster, day 5 versus 15. Re-detected after boosting: most primary clones, 96% of CD4 and 88% of CD8.

The TCR comes from a man between 18 and 35 years old who received the YFV17D yellow fever vaccine. The chain employs TRBV12-3 or TRBV12-4 and TRBJ2-7; TRBD1 aligns across 9 bases. The sample here was CD4+ T cells sorted from PBMCs, taken about 5 days after the first yellow fever vaccination. In DNA form, the CDR3 reads TGTGCCAGCAGTCGATACAGGGGGCTCGGGGAGCAGTACTTC. As protein: CASSRYRGLGEQYF.